This entry lists 7 T cell receptor beta chains sequenced from one sample in a study of read filtering for tumor transcriptome and immune sequencing (dated by TCRdb to 2020 to 2022). The instrument was an Illumina HiSeq 4000. Starting from roughly 440 ng RNA, TCR libraries were constructed with the Immunoverse kit using molecular barcoded adaptors that cover the alpha/delta and beta/gamma chains. TCRdb ran its own pipeline on the public reads, namely fastp trimming at Q25 and MiXCR clone calling, and kept in-frame beta chains. CDR3 protein duplicates are merged, each entry listing the most common genes and DNA. This sample has 75,000 to 95,000 distinct CDR3 sequences in its table, and roughly 21% of those were observed once. In total, the top ten clones hold about 10% of the sample. Sequenced sample: a population of CD138-negative cells sorted from bone marrow. The cell subset or site label of this sample denotes: bone marrow mononuclear cells depleted of CD138+ plasma/myeloma cells by negative magnetic selection. These receptors came from a donor at least 40 years old with multiple myeloma.

This clonotype has only one observation. The CDR3 coding sequence is TGTGCCAGCAGACCTCGACAGAGCCATCAGCCCCAGCATTTT. Encoded protein: CASRPRQSHQPQHF. The chain recombines TRBV28 with TRBJ1-5, with D perhaps TRBD1 (5 bases). Germline CDR1 is MDHEN and CDR2 is SYDVKM. V lost 6 bases to trimming and J lost 5 bases, with 14 bases between them. This CDR3 is built from 14 residues.

At least ten counts were recorded for this clonotype. The genes are TRBV5-5 and TRBJ1-1; D is possibly TRBD1 (5 bases). CDR1 is SGHKS, CDR2 YYEKEE, per germline (reference sequence). V was clipped by 7 bases and J by 2 bases, with 15 bases between them. The CDR3 runs 14 residues. DNA for the CDR3: TGTGCCAGCGTGCTAGTGGGGGGAAACACTGAAGCTTTCTTT. It encodes CASVLVGGNTEAFF.

This clonotype was counted ten times or more. V gene TRBV20-1 combines with J gene TRBJ1-4, with D unclear. V lost 4 bases and J 8 bases, leaving 14 bases between the germline ends. The CDR3 is 13 amino acids. Germline CDR1 DFQATT, CDR2 SNEGSKA (reference sequence). The DNA of the CDR3 is TGCAGTGCTATCGACACCGTCAGAGAAAAACTGTTTTTT. Residues: CSAIDTVREKLFF.

The CDR3 region is CASLWGSGNTIYF. In nucleotides, the CDR3 is TGTGCCAGCTTGTGGGGCTCTGGAAACACCATATATTTT. The V call is TRBV2, the J call TRBJ1-3; D remains unclear. CDR1 and CDR2 (germline): SNHLY, FYNNEI. This CDR3 is built from 13 residues. The V end was cut by 8 bases, the J end by 0 bases, with 8 bases between.

Comment on this clonotype: Given a much more abundant clone one base away, this may be a read error. As the CDR3 is not closed by the conserved phenylalanine or tryptophan, this likely results from a read error. J is TRBJ1-5 and V is TRBV6-2 or TRBV6-3; 9 bases map to TRBD1. Germline V lookup: CDR1 MNHEY, CDR2 SVGEGT. Trimming removed 6 bases from V and 1 base from J; junction bases left unmatched: 4. The CDR3 length is 15 residues. The DNA of the CDR3 is TGTGCCAGCAGCCGGGACAGGGCGAGCAATCAGCCCCAGCATCTT. This gives the protein CASSRDRASNQPQHL.

This clonotype was found many times. The J gene is TRBJ2-2, the V gene TRBV7-6; TRBD2 aligns across 8 bases. The CDR3 length is 15 residues. Germline lookup yields CDR1 SGHVS and CDR2 FNYEAQ. Trimming removed 4 bases from V and 4 bases from J; junction bases left unmatched: 5. The CDR3 DNA follows: TGTGCCAGCAGCTCCGGGACTAGTGGCACCGGGGAGCTGTTTTTT. Translating it yields CASSSGTSGTGELFF.

Worth noting for this clonotype: One base away lies a much larger clone, so this may be a sequencing read error. The chain links TRBV19 to TRBJ1-5; no clear D gene. Looked up from germline, CDR1 is LNHDA and CDR2 is SQIVND (reference sequence). This CDR3 has 14 amino acids. CDR3 nucleotides: TGTGCCAATAGTCAATACAGATACAATCAGCCCCAGCATTTT. The encoded protein is CANSQYRYNQPQHF.